A single sample is the source of the 2 T cell receptor beta chains below, sequenced in a study of identical twins. TCRdb fed the 5' RACE reads into MiXCR, producing one record per CDR3 protein. The sample consists of a few hundred thousand distinct CDR3 sequences, under 20% of them appearing once. What was sequenced was naive T cells sorted from blood. The receptor set was obtained from a man in his fifties or sixties in good health.

There are many counts of this clonotype. The V gene is TRBV4-3, the J gene TRBJ2-1; TRBD2 matches 11 bases. The CDR3 contains 15 residues. Germline V gives CDR1 LGHNA, CDR2 YSLEER. V dropped 5 bases and J dropped 3; count of bases not matched to a gene: 3. The CDR3 DNA follows: TGCGCCAGCAGCGGGACTAGCGGAAACTACAATGAGCAGTTCTTC. Translation gives CASSGTSGNYNEQFF.

The sample holds many counts of this clonotype. The genes are TRBV7-6 and TRBJ1-1; TRBD1 matches 8 bases. Germline CDR1 is SGHVS and CDR2 is FNYEAQ. The CDR3 is 13 amino acids. V dropped 3 bases and J dropped 10; count of bases not matched to a gene: 7. CDR3 in amino acids: CASSFAGGARAFF. The CDR3 nucleotides are TGTGCCAGCAGCTTTGCAGGGGGCGCGAGAGCTTTCTTT.